The 29 T cell receptor beta chains listed next were all sequenced from one sample in a study of cytomegalovirus exposure and HLA in healthy donors (dated by TCRdb to 2016 to 2017). Libraries were made using the immunoSEQ multiplex PCR assay. A mixture of 60 forward primers for TCR Vbeta segments and 13 reverse primers for TCR Jbeta segments was used in the multiplex PCR. TCRdb's version of the immuneACCESS table is confined to in-frame rearrangements and falls short of the full clone set. An unresolved V gene accounts for under half of the shortfall where checked; the remainder is of unknown origin. Here the sample has approximately 140,000 clones; over 70% occur a single time. Approximately 7% of the sample comes from the top ten. The sequenced sample consisted of PBMCs. The receptors here all came from a man aged 40-50 years in good health and CMV-seropositive.

This sequence joins TRBV6-1 and TRBJ2-1; 7 bases agree with TRBD1. CDR3 length: 17 amino acids. CDR1 MNHNS and CDR2 SASEGT come from the germline V gene. After removal of 4 bases from V and 1 base from J, the junction contained 10 bases not matched to a gene. CDR3 coding DNA: TGTGCCAGCAGTGCCCCACTAGGGGGCGCGTCCTACAATGAGCAGTTCTTC. Protein product: CASSAPLGGASYNEQFF.

V is TRBV30 and J is TRBJ1-4; the D is unclear. The CDR3 has 13 residues. V was shortened by 6 bases and J by 8 bases, with 16 bases between the two germline ends. Germline CDR1 is GTSNPN and CDR2 is SVGIG (reference sequence). CDR3: CACRSGGVEKLFF. CDR3 DNA: TGTGCCTGCCGATCGGGAGGTGTAGAAAAACTGTTTTTT.

There are a few counts of this clone. The chain combines TRBV5-1 with TRBJ2-2; D is unresolved. Germline CDR1 and CDR2: SGHRS and YFSETQ. V lost 4 bases, J lost 2 bases, and 12 bases lay in between. The CDR3 covers 15 residues. The CDR3 bases are TGCGCCAGCAGCAGTACAGTGGGCAACACCGGGGAGCTGTTTTTT. Its translation: CASSSTVGNTGELFF.

The V gene is TRBV7-2, the J gene TRBJ2-1, with 10 positions matching TRBD2. V lost 4 bases and J lost 4; bases outside the gene matches: 1. The CDR3 runs to 14 residues. The germline CDR1 and CDR2 sequences are SGHTA and FQGNSA. CDR3 region: CASSWGLAYNEQFF. Written as DNA, the CDR3 is TGTGCCAGCAGCTGGGGACTAGCGTACAATGAGCAGTTCTTC.

The chain joins TRBV7-9 to TRBJ2-7; D not certain. CDR1 is SEHNR and CDR2 is FQNEAQ in the germline V gene (reference sequence). The CDR3 is 14 amino acids. Trimming took off 1 base at V and 5 bases at J, with 12 bases between the two ends. This CDR3 reads CASSLGWAGNEQYF. In nucleotides, the CDR3 is TGTGCCAGCAGCTTAGGTTGGGCCGGCAACGAGCAGTACTTC.

This clone has only a few counts. The gene calls are TRBV20-1 and TRBJ2-7; D is unresolved. The germline V gene encodes CDR1 DFQATT and CDR2 SNEGSKA (reference sequence). This CDR3 is 11 amino acids long. V lost 3 bases and J lost 3, with 6 bases in between. The DNA of the CDR3 is TGCAGTGCTAGGGTCAGCTACGAGCAGTACTTC. Residues: CSARVSYEQYF.

This clone was counted between two and nine times. The gene calls are TRBV4-3 and TRBJ1-1, with no clear D. The germline V and J ends were trimmed by 0 bases and 4 bases, with 12 bases remaining between them. This CDR3 contains 15 residues. Per germline, CDR1 LGHNA and CDR2 YSLEER. The CDR3 spells CASSQEYPRSTEAFF. CDR3 DNA sequence: TGCGCCAGCAGCCAAGAGTATCCGAGGAGCACTGAAGCTTTCTTT.

The V gene is TRBV9, the J gene TRBJ2-2; 8 bases fit TRBD1. This CDR3 region has 15 residues. Unmatched junction bases numbered 6, after V lost 4 bases and J lost 4 bases. Germline V gene data show CDR1 as SGDLS and CDR2 as YYNGEE. The CDR3 here is CASSLRGRVTGELFF. The CDR3 nucleotides read TGTGCCAGCAGCCTCAGGGGGCGCGTCACCGGGGAGCTGTTTTTT.

Comment on this clone: Germline is not matched at one junction end, which may reflect a read error. This chain links TRBV7-8 with TRBJ2-7, with D possibly matching TRBD2 (6 bases). The CDR3 length is 13 residues. The germline CDR1 and CDR2 sequences are SGHVS and FQNEAQ. CDR3 nucleotides: TGTGCCAGCAGCCTCGATAGGGTGGGTAGCGGACTCTTC. Translated: CASSLDRVGSGLF.

V and J are TRBV5-1 and TRBJ2-3, with 12 bases matching TRBD2. The CDR3 length is 17 residues. CDR1 is SGHRS and CDR2 is YFSETQ in the germline V gene. After removal of 4 bases from V and 1 base from J, the junction contained 7 bases not matched to a gene. CDR3 DNA: TGCGCCAGCAGCGCCTACCGGACTAGCGGGGGCACAGATACGCAGTATTTT. Encoded protein: CASSAYRTSGGTDTQYF.

V gene TRBV4-3 combines with J gene TRBJ2-3, with D unclear. CDR1 and CDR2 (germline): LGHNA, YSLEER. V gave up 0 bases and J gave up 1 base, with 11 bases separating them. The CDR3 extends over 16 amino acids. The CDR3 spells CASSQDPDGGTDTQYF. As DNA, the CDR3 is TGCGCCAGCAGCCAAGATCCCGACGGAGGCACAGATACGCAGTATTTT.

The gene calls are TRBV18 and TRBJ2-3; no reliable D call. The CDR3 spans 14 residues. Germline V gene lookup returns CDR1 KGHSH and CDR2 LQKENI. Trimming removed 1 base from V and 1 base from J, with 6 bases in between. CDR3 sequence: CASSPQLGTDTQYF. CDR3 DNA: TGTGCCAGCTCACCACAGCTAGGCACAGATACGCAGTATTTT. Full variable domain (rest looked up from reference TRBV18 and TRBJ2-3): NAGVMQNPRHLVRRRGQEARLRCSPMKGHSHVYWYRQLPEEGLKFMVYLQKENIIDESGMPKERFSAEFPKEGPSILRIQQVVRGDSAAYFCASSPQLGTDTQYFGPGTRLTVL.

The chain uses TRBV11-3 and TRBJ2-3, with a weak D call TRBD1 (6 bases). The germline V gene has CDR1 SGHNT and CDR2 YENEEA. There are 16 residues in the CDR3. V was shortened by 5 bases and J by 4 bases, with 19 bases between the two germline ends. The CDR3 loop reads CASSQLIGGYADTQYF. CDR3 in DNA: TGTGCCAGCAGCCAACTAATAGGGGGTTATGCAGATACGCAGTATTTT.

The V call is TRBV5-4, the J call TRBJ2-5; D perhaps matches TRBD1 (5 bases). The ends were cut back, 6 bases at V and 4 bases at J, with 16 bases in the middle. Germline values: CDR1 SGHNT, CDR2 YYREEE (reference sequence). The length of the CDR3 is 14 residues. The CDR3 sequence is CASTFQGPGETQYF. The DNA for the CDR3 is TGTGCCAGCACCTTCCAGGGCCCTGGAGAGACCCAGTACTTC.

J is TRBJ2-1 and V is TRBV30, with 7 bases lining up with TRBD2. CDR1 GTSNPN and CDR2 SVGIG come from the germline V gene (reference sequence). The CDR3 spans 13 residues. The CDR3 protein is CARANGGSTEQFF. CDR3 coding DNA: TGTGCAAGAGCTAACGGCGGGAGTACTGAGCAGTTCTTC.

This clone appeared a few times. The chain links TRBV11-1 to TRBJ2-5; 7 positions match TRBD2. Germline values: CDR1 SGHAT, CDR2 FQDESV (reference sequence). This CDR3 has 16 amino acids. Losses at the gene ends were 6 bases for V and 4 bases for J; bases not matched to a gene: 14. The CDR3 here is CASSYRGGGRGETQYF. The DNA of the CDR3 is TGTGCCAGCAGTTACCGTGGGGGGGGACGTGGAGAGACCCAGTACTTC.

This clone was detected only a few times. V and J are TRBV5-1 and TRBJ2-7, with D maybe TRBD1 (6 bases). Trimming pared 0 bases from V and 3 bases from J, leaving 13 bases between. The germline CDR1 and CDR2 sequences are SGHRS and YFSETQ. The CDR3 has 15 amino acids. CDR3 residues: CASSLDTGTGYEQYF. The CDR3 DNA is TGCGCCAGCAGCTTGGATACAGGGACGGGCTACGAGCAGTACTTC.

V and J are TRBV5-1 and TRBJ2-3; TRBD2 agrees at 13 bases. The CDR3 runs 20 residues. Trimming removed 0 bases from V and 2 bases from J; junction bases left unmatched: 12. The V gene's germline CDR1 is SGHRS and CDR2 YFSETQ. This chain's CDR3 is CASSLAGGLAGYPNTDTQYF. The DNA for the CDR3 is TGCGCCAGCAGCTTGGCCGGGGGACTAGCGGGATACCCTAACACAGATACGCAGTATTTT.

The CDR3 nucleotides read TGCGCCAGCAGCCAAGACCGAGTCAGGGGAAATTCCTACGAGCAGTACTTC. As protein: CASSQDRVRGNSYEQYF. V usage is TRBV4-1 and J usage is TRBJ2-7; D perhaps matches TRBD1 (6 bases). This CDR3 spans 17 amino acids. The germline CDR1 and CDR2 sequences are MGHRA and YSYEKL. V lost 0 bases, J lost 1 base, and 16 bases lay in between.

This chain links TRBV28 with TRBJ2-1; D is ambiguous. The CDR3 runs to 15 residues. Trimming took 2 bases from V and 0 from J, leaving 8 bases between them. Looked up from germline, CDR1 is MDHEN and CDR2 is SYDVKM. CDR3 amino acids: CASSLRRSSYNEQFF. Written as DNA, the CDR3 is TGTGCCAGCAGTTTACGTAGGAGCTCCTACAATGAGCAGTTCTTC.

J is TRBJ2-5 and V is TRBV7-6, with 8 bases that match TRBD1. This CDR3 spans 13 amino acids. Unmatched junction bases numbered 1, after V lost 3 bases and J lost 4 bases. Germline V gives CDR1 SGHVS, CDR2 FNYEAQ. DNA for the CDR3: TGTGCCAGCAGCTTCAGGGGGCGAGAGACCCAGTACTTC. As protein: CASSFRGRETQYF.

The chain uses TRBV7-2 and TRBJ2-1, with no clear D. CDR1 SGHTA and CDR2 FQGNSA come from the germline V gene. Deletions cut 3 bases from V and 9 bases from J, with 6 bases between. This CDR3 is 11 amino acids long. The CDR3 coding sequence is TGTGCCAGCAGCTTCCTAGGTGAGCAGTTCTTC. Encoded protein: CASSFLGEQFF.

This sequence joins TRBV10-1 and TRBJ2-1; 7 bases align to TRBD1. The CDR3 has 14 amino acids. Germline V lookup: CDR1 WNHNN, CDR2 SYGVQD (reference sequence). The trim removed 4 bases at V and 9 bases at J, leaving 9 bases unmatched. The CDR3 loop reads CASSGIAGGSEQFF. CDR3 sequence (DNA): TGCGCCAGCAGTGGGATAGCAGGGGGAAGTGAGCAGTTCTTC.

The chain combines TRBV7-9 with TRBJ2-1; TRBD2 is a possible D gene (6 bases). From germline, CDR1 is SEHNR and CDR2 FQNEAQ (reference sequence). V gave up 4 bases and J gave up 3 bases, with 13 bases separating them. The length of the CDR3 is 15 residues. CDR3 nucleotides: TGTGCCAGCAGCTCTCCCGGGACTCTCTACAATGAGCAGTTCTTC. Residues: CASSSPGTLYNEQFF.

The gene calls are TRBV10-3 and TRBJ2-3, with D perhaps TRBD2 (5 bases). With 3 bases removed from V and 4 bases from J, the gap between germline ends came to 14 bases. Germline V CDR1 and CDR2: ENHRY, SYGVKD. CDR3 length: 15 amino acids. The CDR3 region is CAISDESSSPDTQYF. For the CDR3, the DNA is TGTGCCATCAGTGATGAGTCTTCTAGCCCAGATACGCAGTATTTT.

V and J are TRBV9 and TRBJ1-2, with 9 bases lining up with TRBD1. Germline V gene lookup returns CDR1 SGDLS and CDR2 YYNGEE. V lost 4 bases and J lost 7; bases outside the gene matches: 14. The CDR3 spans 16 residues. The CDR3 here is CASSPTLTGGLVGYTF. The DNA of the CDR3 is TGTGCCAGCAGCCCTACGTTGACAGGGGGATTAGTTGGCTACACCTTC.

The V gene is TRBV28, the J gene TRBJ2-5; TRBD2 aligns across 10 bases. This CDR3 is 16 amino acids long. V gave up 5 bases and J gave up 1 base; unmatched junction bases: 7. Looked up from germline, CDR1 is MDHEN and CDR2 is SYDVKM. CDR3 loop: CASSPFSGGTQETQYF. As DNA, the CDR3 is TGTGCCAGCAGTCCCTTTAGCGGGGGGACCCAAGAGACCCAGTACTTC.

Comments on this clone: At one end, the junction sequence differs from germline, possibly due to a read error. This sequence joins TRBV7-7 and TRBJ2-3, with 10 bases fitting TRBD2. Germline V gives CDR1 SSHAT, CDR2 FNYEAQ (reference sequence). The CDR3 is 16 residues long. The CDR3 reads CASSPGRSGGTDTQYF. DNA for the CDR3: TGTGCTAGCAGCCCCGGGCGTAGCGGGGGGACGGATACGCAGTATTTT.

The chain employs TRBV11-2 and TRBJ2-1; tentative D call: TRBD2 (5 bases). Germline CDR1 and CDR2: SGHAT and FQNNGV. The CDR3 is 15 amino acids. The V end lost 1 base, the J end lost 1 base, and 8 bases lay between the germline ends. The CDR3 reads CASSLGWESYNEQFF. CDR3 nucleotides: TGTGCCAGCAGCTTAGGGTGGGAGTCCTACAATGAGCAGTTCTTC. Filled out from reference TRBV11-2 and TRBJ2-1, the complete variable domain reads EAGVAQSPRYKIIEKRQSVAFWCNPISGHATLYWYQQILGQGPKLLIQFQNNGVVDDSQLPKDRFSAERLKGVDSTLKIQPAKLEDSAVYLCASSLGWESYNEQFFGPGTRLTVL.